This TCR beta chain stems from a study of PD-1 blockade in classical Hodgkin lymphoma. Germline CDR1 and CDR2: SGHTA and FQGTGA. The CDR3 runs to 16 residues. V shed 2 bases and J shed 0 bases, with 11 bases lying between them. Time point meaning: cycle 4 day 1 (C4D1), after 6 weeks of nivolumab. Every patient had relapsed following autologous stem cell transplantation, and cohorts differed in brentuximab vedotin exposure. The assay was immunoSEQ multiplex PCR, and TCRdb's table has in-frame clones only and misses some. Seen here are tens of thousands of clones, around nine tenths observed once, and the top ten hold under 3.5%.

The sequencing here drew on peripheral blood mononuclear cells (PBMCs), taken before the fourth cycle of nivolumab. V is TRBV7-3 and J is TRBJ2-1, with a possible D match to TRBD2 (7 bases). This receptor was identified in a human donor with classical Hodgkin lymphoma. This chain's CDR3 is CASSLAGASSYNEQFF. The CDR3 DNA follows: TGTGCCAGCAGCTTAGCGGGGGCGAGCTCCTACAATGAGCAGTTCTTC.